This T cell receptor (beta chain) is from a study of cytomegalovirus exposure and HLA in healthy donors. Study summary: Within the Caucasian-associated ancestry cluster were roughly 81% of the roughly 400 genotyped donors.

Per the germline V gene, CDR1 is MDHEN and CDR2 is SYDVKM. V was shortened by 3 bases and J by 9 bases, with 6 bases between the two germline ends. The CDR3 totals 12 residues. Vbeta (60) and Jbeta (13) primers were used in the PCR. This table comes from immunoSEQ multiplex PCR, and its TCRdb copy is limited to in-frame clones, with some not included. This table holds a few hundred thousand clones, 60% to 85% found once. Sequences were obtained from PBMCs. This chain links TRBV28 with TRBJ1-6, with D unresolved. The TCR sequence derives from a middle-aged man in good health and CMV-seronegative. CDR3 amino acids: CASSFEISPLHF. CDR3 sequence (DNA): TGTGCCAGCAGTTTTGAGATTTCACCCCTCCACTTT.